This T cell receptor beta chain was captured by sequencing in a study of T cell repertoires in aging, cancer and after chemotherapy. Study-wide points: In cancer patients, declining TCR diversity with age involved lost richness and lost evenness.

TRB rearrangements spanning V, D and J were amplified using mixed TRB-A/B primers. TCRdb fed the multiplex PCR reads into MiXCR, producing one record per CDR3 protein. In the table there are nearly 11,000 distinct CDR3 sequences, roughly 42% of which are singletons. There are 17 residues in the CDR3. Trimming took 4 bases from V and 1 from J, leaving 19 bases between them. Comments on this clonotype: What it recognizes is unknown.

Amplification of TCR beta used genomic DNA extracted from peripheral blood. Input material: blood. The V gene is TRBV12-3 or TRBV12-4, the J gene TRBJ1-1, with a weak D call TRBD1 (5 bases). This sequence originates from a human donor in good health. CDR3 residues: CASSSYPGQGRNTEAFF. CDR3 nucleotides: TGTGCCAGCAGTTCTTACCCGGGGCAGGGCAGGAACACTGAAGCTTTCTTT.